This T cell receptor beta chain derives from a study of a mutant IDH1 vaccine in newly diagnosed glioma. The protocol was immunoSEQ multiplex PCR, while the TCRdb copy is restricted to in-frame clones and leaves out a portion. The sample shows fewer than 45,000 clones, 85% to 95% of them seen only once. Documented time point: week 23, last vaccination. Every vaccination contained 300 ug of the mutant IDH1 20-mer peptide and was paired with topical imiquimod. For this clone: Its antigen remains unknown.

Per germline, CDR1 SQVTM and CDR2 ANQGSEA. This CDR3 is built from 9 residues. With 1 base removed from V and 9 bases from J, the gap between germline ends came to 2 bases. This receptor was identified in a man aged 50 to 60 with glioma. V usage is TRBV29-1 and J usage is TRBJ2-3, with D hard to call. This sample comprised PBMCs, obtained from a glioma patient whose treatment included an IDH1 peptide vaccine. The CDR3 region has the DNA TGCAGCGTTGAAGGGACGCAGTATTTT. It yields the protein CSVEGTQYF.